This T cell receptor (beta chain) was captured in a study of quantifying T cell responses using KT2 cells. Whole-study context: cDNA was made from DNase-treated RNA using alpha and beta constant primers.

A single-stranded UMI oligo with SP2 sequence was ligated to cDNA 3' ends. The first PCR ran 4 to 5 cycles with an equimolar RC1.1 and RC1.2 beta primer mix. TCRdb redid the calling of the UMI-ligation and nested PCR reads with MiXCR, one entry per CDR3 protein. Among around 56,000 distinct CDR3 sequences listed, roughly an eighth were seen once. General study findings and limits: Even the lowest spike-in, about one KT2 cell per 100,000 PBMC, yielded detectable KT2 sequences.

About this clonotype: As yet, its antigen is unknown.

The sample is PBMC spiked with counted cells of clone KT2. A range of KT2-to-PBMC ratios was made using fixed PBMC numbers. The CDR3 covers 15 residues. Germline V gene sequence: CDR1 MNHEY, CDR2 SMNVEV (reference sequence). The ends were cut back, 6 bases at V and 5 bases at J, with 19 bases in the middle. This TCR was sampled from a human donor. The source material was PBMCs spiked with cells of the T cell clone KT2. The chain joins TRBV27 to TRBJ1-2; D possibly corresponds to TRBD1 (5 bases). CDR3 amino acids: CASRLGVGAGYGYTF. CDR3 nucleotides: TGTGCCAGCAGACTAGGGGTCGGGGCGGGGTATGGCTACACCTTC.